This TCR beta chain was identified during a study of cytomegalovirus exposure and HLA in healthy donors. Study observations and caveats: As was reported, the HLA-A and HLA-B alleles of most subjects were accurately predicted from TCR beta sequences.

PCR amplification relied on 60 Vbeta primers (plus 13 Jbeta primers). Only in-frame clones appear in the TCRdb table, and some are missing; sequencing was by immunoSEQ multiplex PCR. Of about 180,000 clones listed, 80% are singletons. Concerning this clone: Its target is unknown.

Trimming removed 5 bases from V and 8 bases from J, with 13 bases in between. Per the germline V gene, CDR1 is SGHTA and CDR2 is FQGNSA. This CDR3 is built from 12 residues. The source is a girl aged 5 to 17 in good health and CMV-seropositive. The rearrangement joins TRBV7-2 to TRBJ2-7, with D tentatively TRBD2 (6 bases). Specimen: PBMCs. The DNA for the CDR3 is TGTGCCAGCAGCCGGGACTTCGCGAAGCAGTACTTC. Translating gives CASSRDFAKQYF.